This T cell receptor beta chain came from a study of cytomegalovirus exposure and HLA in healthy donors. Whole-study findings and limits: Earlier findings revealed that most TCR beta V segments proved productive either about 87% or about 30% of the time.

Comments on this clone: The antigen remains unidentified.

CDR3 length equals 13 residues. Trimming stripped 1 base from V and 1 base from J, with 5 bases between. The germline gives CDR1 LGHNA, CDR2 YSLEER. Nominal health characterized the donors when sampled, though unrecorded immune exposures were likely. The primer mix had 60 Vbeta and 13 Jbeta primers. Some clones are missing from TCRdb's copy, which holds only in-frame ones; the method was immunoSEQ multiplex PCR. The data show about 80,000 clones, over 60% seen once. The V call is TRBV4-3, the J call TRBJ2-7; D is undetermined. This TCR was recovered from a male donor in good health and CMV-seropositive. The sample comprised PBMCs. The DNA for the CDR3 is TGCGCCAGCAGCCAAGGGAGTTCCTACGAGCAGTACTTC. Protein: CASSQGSSYEQYF.